This is a list of T cell receptor beta chains from one sample in a study of blood T cell repertoires in COVID-19. Repertoires were generated with immunoSEQ multiplex PCR, while TCRdb's copy carries only in-frame clones and drops some. This table holds 330,000 or so clones, more than 70% found once. Sequenced sample: PBMCs or T cells enriched from blood (not recorded which). These receptors came from a man aged 40-49 years in a cohort exposed to, infected with or recovered from COVID-19 (not recorded which). Both conserved end residues are part of each CDR3. A D gene is named only where the DNA matches it firmly. Size is omitted from some rows. Given values are once, few, many or a class for expanded clones.

clone size	V gene	J gene	D gene	CDR3 DNA	CDR3 protein
-	TRBV19	TRBJ2-1	-	TGTGCCAGTAGTATAGGTACGGGAGATGGGTACAATGAGCAGTTCTTC	CASSIGTGDGYNEQFF
-	TRBV5-1	TRBJ2-5	-	TGCGCCAGCAGCTTACTTACAGGGGCGAGTCTAGCGGAGACCCAGTACTTC	CASSLLTGASLAETQYF
-	TRBV4-1	TRBJ2-1	TRBD2	TGCGCCAGCAGCCTACCTAGCGGGACGGGTAAAAATGAGCAGTTCTTC	CASSLPSGTGKNEQFF
few	TRBV2	TRBJ1-1	-	TGTGCCAGTTTCGGGACTTCGAACACTGAAGCTTTCTTT	CASFGTSNTEAFF
-	TRBV7-9	TRBJ1-1	TRBD1	TGTGCCAGCAGCCCTTGGGACAGCTTGAACACTGAAGCTTTCTTT	CASSPWDSLNTEAFF
-	TRBV21-1	TRBJ2-7	-	TGTGCCAGCAGTCTAAAGTTTAGGACATACGAGACCGAGCAGTACTTC	CASSLKFRTYETEQYF
-	TRBV5-1	TRBJ2-7	TRBD1	TGCGCCAGCAGCCCCGAGGGACAGGGGACCTACGAGCAGTACTTC	CASSPEGQGTYEQYF
-	TRBV10-1	TRBJ2-5	-	TGCGCCAGCAGTGAGTCGGGGCGGGACCAGGAGACCCAGTACTTC	CASSESGRDQETQYF
-	TRBV5-1	TRBJ2-1	TRBD2	TGCGCCAGCAGCCTCCCGGGGTATAGCGGGAGGGCCAAGGAGCAGTTCTTC	CASSLPGYSGRAKEQFF
-	TRBV2	TRBJ1-3	TRBD1	TGTGCCAGCAGAGGACAGGGAACTGGAAACACCATATATTTT	CASRGQGTGNTIYF
-	TRBV25-1	TRBJ2-7	-	TGTGCCAGCAGTGCCACCGGGAGCCTAGACGAGCAGTACTTC	CASSATGSLDEQYF
once	TRBV5-1	TRBJ2-3	-	TGCGCCAGCAGCGCGCCGGGACTCAGTGGCACAGATACGCAGTATTTT	CASSAPGLSGTDTQYF
once	TRBV10-1	TRBJ1-2	-	TGCGCCAGCAGTGAAAGTCGAGGAGCTGGGGGCTACACCTTC	CASSESRGAGGYTF
-	TRBV7-6	TRBJ1-3	-	TGTGCCAGCAGCTTAGAGTCAGTCAGCTCTGGAAACACCATATATTTT	CASSLESVSSGNTIYF
-	TRBV5-1	TRBJ1-2	TRBD1	TGCGCCAGCAGCTTGGAGGGACAGGGAGATGGCTACACCTTC	CASSLEGQGDGYTF
once	TRBV11-2	TRBJ2-7	TRBD2	TGTGCCAGCAGACTAGCGGGAGGCGACGAGCAGTACTTC	CASRLAGGDEQYF
-	TRBV28	TRBJ2-5	TRBD2	TGTGCCAGCAGTTTGGCGGGGGAAGGAGAGACCCAGTACTTC	CASSLAGEGETQYF
-	TRBV10-3	TRBJ2-7	TRBD2	TGTGCCATCAGAAACCTAGCGGGAACCTACGAGCAGTACTTC	CAIRNLAGTYEQYF